Presented here are 13 T cell receptor beta chains from one specimen sequenced in a study of Graves' ophthalmopathy and Graves' hyperthyroidism. The authors amplified TCR beta CDR3 regions from RNA transcripts. In the first round, RT-PCR was carried out with HTBI primers, and a multiplex PCR formed the second round. TCRdb itself ran the multiplex PCR reads through MiXCR, one entry per CDR3 protein. The repertoire holds 1 million to 1.3 million distinct CDR3 sequences, approximately 35% seen once, with approximately 12% in the top ten. Sample: peripheral blood or thyroid tissue (not recorded which). These receptors were taken from an adult man with Graves' hyperthyroidism.

The chain links TRBV29-1 to TRBJ1-3; D not resolved. The CDR3 has 14 residues. Trimming removed 1 base from V and 8 bases from J, with 15 bases in between. In germline, CDR1 is SQVTM, CDR2 ANQGSEA. The CDR3 DNA reads TGCAGCGTTGAAGGTTCGGGAGGAAGCTACACCATATATTTT. This codes for CSVEGSGGSYTIYF. Combining the CDR3 with reference TRBV29-1 and TRBJ1-3 gives the whole variable domain SAVISQKPSRDICQRGTSLTIQCQVDSQVTMMFWYRQQPGQSLTLIATANQGSEATYESGFVIDKFPISRPNLTFSTLTVSNMSPEDSSIYLCSVEGSGGSYTIYFGEGSWLTVV.

This clonotype was detected ten times or more. V usage is TRBV11-2 and J usage is TRBJ1-2; D might be TRBD1 (6 bases). The CDR3 consists of 17 residues. Germline V gene lookup returns CDR1 SGHAT and CDR2 FQNNGV. V was cut by 1 base and J by 2 bases, with 17 bases left in between. The CDR3 nucleotides read TGTGCCAGCAGCTTAGGTTCCTATGGGGACACAAACTATGGCTACACCTTC. Protein: CASSLGSYGDTNYGYTF.

The chain employs TRBV28 and TRBJ1-5, with no clear D. CDR1 is MDHEN, CDR2 SYDVKM, per germline. The CDR3 loop spans 14 amino acids. V lost 7 bases and J lost 0, with 10 bases in between. Written as DNA, the CDR3 is TGTGCCAGCACCCCGAGGGATAGCAATCAGCCCCAGCATTTT. This codes for CASTPRDSNQPQHF.

In this sample, this clonotype turned up a few times. The CDR3 coding sequence is TGTGCCAGCAGATCGACTAGTTTAGAGGTCGACGAGCAGTACTTC. Encoded protein: CASRSTSLEVDEQYF. The rearrangement uses TRBV12-3 or TRBV12-4 and TRBJ2-7; possible D gene TRBD2, 6 bases. The CDR3 length is 15 residues. V lost 6 bases, J lost 5 bases, and 20 bases lay in between.

This clonotype was found many times. This chain joins TRBV12-3 or TRBV12-4 and TRBJ2-7; D unclear. V lost 6 bases to trimming and J lost 5 bases, with 11 bases between them. The CDR3 totals 12 residues. The DNA for the CDR3 is TGTGCCAGCAGGATCCCCCGGGACGAGCAGTACTTC. Translation: CASRIPRDEQYF.

The table lists this clonotype with a few counts. The J gene is TRBJ1-2, the V gene TRBV2, with 11 bases identical to TRBD1. V shed 10 bases, J shed 1 base, and the junction held 11 bases outside the gene matches. The CDR3 has 16 residues. Germline lookup yields CDR1 SNHLY and CDR2 FYNNEI. For the CDR3, the DNA is TGTGCCACCAAAGGGGACAGGGGGGCCAATAACTATGGCTACACCTTC. Protein: CATKGDRGANNYGYTF.

This clonotype was seen only a few times. The chain couples TRBV10-1 to TRBJ2-7; no reliable D call. CDR3 length equals 14 residues. Trimming took off 6 bases at V and 1 base at J, with 13 bases between the two ends. The V gene's germline CDR1 is WNHNN and CDR2 SYGVQD (reference sequence). CDR3: CASSDPTGSYEQYF. For the CDR3, the DNA is TGCGCCAGCAGCGACCCGACCGGGTCCTACGAGCAGTACTTC.

Ten or more counts support this clonotype. The chain recombines TRBV5-1 with TRBJ1-2; 10 bases map to TRBD1. Trimming removed 4 bases from V and 4 bases from J; junction bases left unmatched: 7. The length of the CDR3 is 15 residues. Germline lookup yields CDR1 SGHRS and CDR2 YFSETQ. This chain's CDR3 is CASSTAGTGAYGYTF. CDR3 coding DNA: TGCGCCAGCAGCACTGCCGGGACAGGGGCCTATGGCTACACCTTC. The full variable domain, rest sourced from reference TRBV5-1 and TRBJ1-2, is KAGVTQTPRYLIKTRGQQVTLSCSPISGHRSVSWYQQTPGQGLQFLFEYFSETQRNKGNFPGRFSGRQFSNSRSEMNVSTLELGDSALYLCASSTAGTGAYGYTFGSGTRLTVV.

In regard to this clonotype: Without the conserved terminal phenylalanine or tryptophan, this CDR3 likely stems from a read error. As DNA, the CDR3 is TGCAGTGCTCTTTTCGGGAACTACGAGCAGTACCTC. Translation gives CSALFGNYEQYL. V gene TRBV20-1 combines with J gene TRBJ2-7; perhaps TRBD2 as D (5 bases). Germline V gene sequence: CDR1 DFQATT, CDR2 SNEGSKA (reference sequence). V was clipped by 5 bases and J by 3 bases, with 11 bases between them. The CDR3 is 12 residues long.

There are many counts of this clonotype. CDR3 in DNA: TGTGCCACCAGCAGTTCGGGGGGTCTGCGCACCTTC. Translation gives CATSSSGGLRTF. This chain uses TRBV15 with TRBJ1-2; a possible D gene is TRBD1 (5 bases). CDR1 and CDR2 from the germline V gene are LNHNV and YYDKDF (reference sequence). Trimming removed 3 bases from V and 13 bases from J, with 15 bases in between. The CDR3 extends over 12 amino acids.

This clonotype has a count of ten or more. V usage is TRBV11-2 and J usage is TRBJ2-7; no definite D call. Germline V gene lookup returns CDR1 SGHAT and CDR2 FQNNGV. The V end lost 0 bases, the J end lost 3 bases, and 12 bases lay between the germline ends. This CDR3 spans 15 amino acids. This CDR3 is CASSLDKAGFYEQYF. The CDR3 DNA follows: TGTGCCAGCAGCTTAGATAAGGCCGGGTTCTACGAGCAGTACTTC.

As to this clonotype: Germline and junction disagree at one end, which may indicate a read error. J is TRBJ1-5 and V is TRBV11-2; D not certain. Germline-derived CDR1 and CDR2 are SGHAT and FQNNGV. This CDR3 comprises 15 residues. CDR3 region: CASSLDGNSNQPPHF. As DNA, the CDR3 is TGTGCCAGCAGCTTGGACGGAAATAGCAATCAGCCCCCGCATTTT.

This clonotype appeared many times. The chain uses TRBV19 and TRBJ1-2; TRBD1 agrees at 11 bases. Germline CDR1 is LNHDA and CDR2 is SQIVND (reference sequence). Trimming cost V 5 bases and J 4 bases; bases outside gene matches: 6. The CDR3 is made up of 15 amino acids. In DNA, the CDR3 is TGTGCCAGTAGTTCCGGACAGGGGGCAGGCTATGGCTACACCTTC. This gives the protein CASSSGQGAGYGYTF. The whole variable domain, remainder taken from reference TRBV19 and TRBJ1-2, is DGGITQSPKYLFRKEGQNVTLSCEQNLNHDAMYWYRQDPGQGLRLIYYSQIVNDFQKGDIAEGYSVSREKKESFPLTVTSAQKNPTAFYLCASSSGQGAGYGYTFGSGTRLTVV.